The 28 T cell receptor beta chains below come from one sample, sequenced in a study of follicular helper T cells after annual influenza vaccination. Sequenced by immunoSEQ multiplex PCR; TCRdb stores in-frame clones only, minus some. The table lists about 4,200 clones, around 80% of them singletons. Time point indicated: 2015-2016 season, 7 days after influenza vaccination. The specimen comprised CXCR5+ CD38- circulating T follicular helper cells from blood, sampled 7 days after influenza vaccination. Indicated subset: circulating Tfh, non-naive CD4+CXCR5+PD-1+ (ICOS+CD38+ or ICOS-CD38-). The origin of the receptors is an adult who received the influenza vaccine.

This clone has only one observation. V usage is TRBV11-2 and J usage is TRBJ1-1; D is perhaps TRBD1 (6 bases). Germline values: CDR1 SGHAT, CDR2 FQNNGV. V lost 4 bases and J 5 bases, leaving 14 bases between the germline ends. CDR3 length: 14 residues. As DNA, the CDR3 is TGTGCCAGCAGCTCTCTTACAGGGAGGACTGAAGCTTTCTTT. This translates into CASSSLTGRTEAFF.

CDR3 region: CASSKAGSSYNEQFF. CDR3 bases: TGTGCCAGCAGTAAAGCGGGCAGCTCCTACAATGAGCAGTTCTTC. The chain carries TRBV7-2 and TRBJ2-1, with a possible D match to TRBD2 (6 bases). Germline V lookup: CDR1 SGHTA, CDR2 FQGNSA. The CDR3 extends over 15 amino acids. The V end lost 6 bases, the J end lost 0 bases, and 12 bases lay between the germline ends.

The chain joins TRBV5-5 to TRBJ1-1; D perhaps matches TRBD1 (5 bases). Trimming removed 0 bases at V and 9 bases at J, with 9 bases between. Germline V gives CDR1 SGHKS, CDR2 YYEKEE (reference sequence). There are 12 residues in the CDR3. CDR3 coding DNA: TGTGCCAGCAGCTTGGAGGGGACCCAAGCTTTCTTT. Its translation: CASSLEGTQAFF.

The V call is TRBV19, the J call TRBJ1-1; 7 bases are shared with TRBD1. CDR1 LNHDA and CDR2 SQIVND come from the germline V gene (reference sequence). Trimming took 0 bases from V and 2 from J; bases not matched to a gene: 9. CDR3 length equals 17 residues. The CDR3 loop is CASSIEGDRKVNTEAFF. In nucleotides, the CDR3 is TGTGCCAGTAGTATAGAGGGGGACAGAAAGGTTAACACTGAAGCTTTCTTT.

The count of this clone is one. The chain combines TRBV15 with TRBJ2-1, with 7 bases that match TRBD1. Trimming cost V 5 bases and J 9 bases; bases outside gene matches: 10. The CDR3 is 14 amino acids. Germline V CDR1 and CDR2: LNHNV, YYDKDF (reference sequence). The CDR3 coding sequence is TGTGCCACCAGCCCAGGGACAGATGGCGGTGAGCAGTTCTTC. Translated: CATSPGTDGGEQFF.

This chain joins TRBV19 and TRBJ1-1; a possible D gene is TRBD1 (5 bases). The CDR3 runs 12 residues. Per germline, CDR1 LNHDA and CDR2 SQIVND (reference sequence). V shed 5 bases and J shed 11 bases, with 15 bases lying between them. This CDR3 is CASSASGRWAFF. DNA of the CDR3: TGTGCCAGTAGTGCCTCGGGGCGGTGGGCTTTCTTT.

The count of this clone is one. The chain links TRBV7-2 to TRBJ2-1; 9 bases align to TRBD1. Germline V gives CDR1 SGHTA, CDR2 FQGNSA. The CDR3 has 17 amino acids. V lost 4 bases and J lost 2; bases outside the gene matches: 9. The CDR3 region is CASSSGSGTGTYNEQFF. CDR3 DNA sequence: TGTGCCAGCAGCTCGGGTTCCGGGACAGGGACCTACAATGAGCAGTTCTTC.

V is TRBV29-1 and J is TRBJ2-5; D might be TRBD2 (6 bases). V was clipped by 4 bases and J by 0 bases, with 24 bases between them. Germline CDR1 and CDR2: SQVTM and ANQGSEA. The length of the CDR3 is 18 residues. The CDR3 loop reads CSVAGLGGKRRYQETQYF. In DNA, the CDR3 is TGCAGCGTTGCAGGTTTGGGAGGAAAGCGGCGTTACCAAGAGACCCAGTACTTC.

The gene calls are TRBV9 and TRBJ1-5; 7 nucleotides match TRBD1. V shed 0 bases, J shed 1 base, and the junction held 1 base outside the gene matches. The germline V gene has CDR1 SGDLS and CDR2 YYNGEE. CDR3 size: 15 residues. This CDR3 reads CASSVEGASNQPQHF. The CDR3 DNA reads as TGTGCCAGCAGCGTAGAGGGGGCGAGCAATCAGCCCCAGCATTTT.

This clone was found once. The rearrangement links TRBV2 to TRBJ2-2; no reliable D call. The CDR3 extends over 17 amino acids. Germline V gene sequence: CDR1 SNHLY, CDR2 FYNNEI. Trimming shortened V by 7 bases and J by 4 bases, and 22 bases separated the two germline ends. CDR3 sequence (DNA): TGTGCCAGCAATATGGCCCGGACCCTTGAAAGCACCGGGGAGCTGTTTTTT. Translation: CASNMARTLESTGELFF.

The chain carries TRBV7-9 and TRBJ1-1; 9 bases agree with TRBD1. Looked up from germline, CDR1 is SEHNR and CDR2 is FQNEAQ (reference sequence). With 6 bases clipped from V and 6 bases from J, the junction kept 8 bases outside the gene matches. The CDR3 extends over 14 amino acids. The CDR3 spells CASRSRTGGSEAFF. The CDR3, as DNA: TGTGCCAGCAGATCCCGAACAGGGGGCTCTGAAGCTTTCTTT.

The chain links TRBV7-3 to TRBJ2-3; 7 bases agree with TRBD2. The CDR3 runs 14 residues. Germline CDR1 SGHTA, CDR2 FQGTGA. V dropped 5 bases and J dropped 4; count of bases not matched to a gene: 6. CDR3 region: CASSTTSDADTQYF. The CDR3 DNA follows: TGTGCCAGCAGCACAACTAGCGATGCAGATACGCAGTATTTT.

The chain carries TRBV5-5 and TRBJ1-1; D is ambiguous. V was shortened by 4 bases and J by 1 base, with 8 bases between the two germline ends. Per germline, CDR1 SGHKS and CDR2 YYEKEE (reference sequence). The CDR3 is 13 amino acids. The CDR3 nucleotides are TGTGCCAGCAGCGGCAGGTCGAACACTGAAGCTTTCTTT. This encodes CASSGRSNTEAFF.

In this sample, this clone turned up once. This sequence joins TRBV7-9 and TRBJ2-3; 13 bases fit TRBD2. The CDR3 is made up of 16 amino acids. J lost 4 bases, V lost 3 bases, and 4 bases had no gene match. Germline V gives CDR1 SEHNR, CDR2 FQNEAQ (reference sequence). The CDR3 protein is CASSFGLAGVSDTQYF. For the CDR3, the DNA is TGTGCCAGCAGCTTCGGACTAGCGGGAGTCTCAGATACGCAGTATTTT.

The V call is TRBV7-9, the J call TRBJ1-2; D ambiguous. The germline V gene has CDR1 SEHNR and CDR2 FQNEAQ (reference sequence). CDR3 size: 14 residues. The V end lost 4 bases, the J end lost 4 bases, and 13 bases lay between the germline ends. The CDR3 is CASSSQTPSYGYTF. CDR3 coding DNA: TGTGCCAGCAGCTCCCAGACACCTTCCTATGGCTACACCTTC.

The V call is TRBV6-1, the J call TRBJ2-1; a possible D gene is TRBD2 (5 bases). This CDR3 spans 13 amino acids. Germline V gene sequence: CDR1 MNHNS, CDR2 SASEGT. Trimming pared 8 bases from V and 7 bases from J, leaving 15 bases between. The CDR3 DNA follows: TGTGCCAGCCACCAGAGCGGCCGAAATGAGCAGTTCTTC. Translation: CASHQSGRNEQFF.

The chain employs TRBV30 and TRBJ2-1; 7 bases agree with TRBD2. CDR1 is GTSNPN, CDR2 SVGIG, per germline (reference sequence). The CDR3 contains 15 residues. Trimming cost V 0 bases and J 9 bases; bases outside gene matches: 11. CDR3 sequence reads: CAWSVVVGGHSEQFF. In nucleotides, the CDR3 is TGTGCCTGGAGTGTAGTCGTGGGAGGGCATAGTGAGCAGTTCTTC. The full variable domain, with the rest looked up from reference TRBV30 and TRBJ2-1, is SQTIHQWPATLVQPVGSPLSLECTVEGTSNPNLYWYRQAAGRGLQLLFYSVGIGQISSEVPQNLSASRPQDRQFILSSKKLLLSDSGFYLCAWSVVVGGHSEQFFGPGTRLTVL.

The chain joins TRBV7-3 to TRBJ2-1, with 8 positions matching TRBD2. This CDR3 spans 18 amino acids. V lost 4 bases to trimming and J lost 7 bases; unmatched junction nucleotides: 18. Germline V gene lookup returns CDR1 SGHTA and CDR2 FQGTGA. The DNA for the CDR3 is TGTGCCAGCAGCTCCGTAGGAGGTGGAGCGGGAGACAGGAATGAGCAGTTCTTC. It is translated as CASSSVGGGAGDRNEQFF.

This clone occurred a few times. The rearrangement uses TRBV19 and TRBJ2-4; D possibly corresponds to TRBD1 (5 bases). Between the trimmed V and J ends, which lost 5 bases and 6 bases, there was a span of 11 bases. CDR3 length: 13 amino acids. Germline V lookup: CDR1 LNHDA, CDR2 SQIVND (reference sequence). The CDR3: CASSPQGRNIQYF. The DNA for the CDR3 is TGTGCCAGTAGTCCGCAGGGTCGAAACATTCAGTACTTC. Combining the CDR3 with reference TRBV19 and TRBJ2-4 gives the whole variable domain DGGITQSPKYLFRKEGQNVTLSCEQNLNHDAMYWYRQDPGQGLRLIYYSQIVNDFQKGDIAEGYSVSREKKESFPLTVTSAQKNPTAFYLCASSPQGRNIQYFGAGTRLSVL.

The rearrangement links TRBV5-4 to TRBJ1-1; tentative D call: TRBD1 (5 bases). The CDR3 is 13 amino acids. Trimming removed 4 bases at V and 5 bases at J, with 12 bases between. Germline CDR1 is SGHNT and CDR2 is YYREEE (reference sequence). CDR3 sequence: CASSLPRVTEAFF. In nucleotides, the CDR3 is TGTGCCAGCAGCCTCCCCAGGGTAACTGAAGCTTTCTTT.

This sequence joins TRBV4-1 and TRBJ1-2, with D possibly TRBD1 on 5 matching bases. Trimming shortened V by 0 bases and J by 4 bases, and 9 bases separated the two germline ends. Germline V gene lookup returns CDR1 MGHRA and CDR2 YSYEKL. This CDR3 is built from 14 residues. Written as DNA, the CDR3 is TGCGCCAGCAGCCAAGACAGGGACCTCTATGGCTACACCTTC. Its protein is CASSQDRDLYGYTF.

This clone appeared once. The chain uses TRBV27 and TRBJ1-5, with D perhaps TRBD1 (6 bases). CDR3 length: 15 amino acids. Germline V gives CDR1 MNHEY, CDR2 SMNVEV (reference sequence). Trimming left V 5 bases short and J 4 bases short, with 15 bases between. The DNA of the CDR3 is TGTGCCAGCAGTCCCCCGGGACACCCTAATCAGCCCCAGCATTTT. This sequence encodes CASSPPGHPNQPQHF.

The chain links TRBV5-4 to TRBJ2-5; possible D gene TRBD2, 6 bases. The J call may be mistaken, given a closer DNA end match to TRBJ2-7. Germline CDR1 is SGHNT and CDR2 is YYREEE (reference sequence). CDR3 length: 15 amino acids. The CDR3 spells CASSLPAGSHYEQYF. The CDR3 DNA reads TGTGCCAGCAGCTTGCCGGCGGGATCTCACTACGAGCAGTACTTC.

The chain employs TRBV6-5 and TRBJ1-4, with D perhaps TRBD1 (5 bases). Trimming took 0 bases from V and 12 from J, leaving 17 bases between them. This CDR3 is 15 amino acids long. Looked up from germline, CDR1 is MNHEY and CDR2 is SVGAGI. The CDR3 loop is CASSYSPGDSGELFF. The CDR3 nucleotides are TGTGCCAGCAGTTACTCGCCGGGTGACAGTGGGGAACTGTTTTTT.

J is TRBJ1-2 and V is TRBV19; TRBD1 matches 8 bases. Trimming cost V 7 bases and J 6 bases; bases outside gene matches: 7. This CDR3 is built from 13 residues. In germline, CDR1 is LNHDA, CDR2 SQIVND (reference sequence). CDR3 DNA sequence: TGTGCCAGTAATACTGGACAGGGAAATGGCTACACCTTC. Translated, it gives CASNTGQGNGYTF.

The chain links TRBV29-1 to TRBJ2-1; 7 nucleotides align to TRBD2. The CDR3 is made up of 13 amino acids. Germline V lookup: CDR1 SQVTM, CDR2 ANQGSEA. V lost 2 bases and J lost 12; bases outside the gene matches: 10. The CDR3 region has the DNA TGCAGCGTTGAAAAGGGGAGCGGGGTGGGGCAGTTCTTC. The encoded protein is CSVEKGSGVGQFF.

The chain uses TRBV5-1 and TRBJ2-3; D uncertain. Trimming pared 2 bases from V and 3 bases from J, leaving 4 bases between. Germline loops: CDR1 SGHRS, CDR2 YFSETQ. The CDR3 is 12 amino acids. The CDR3 reads CASSFATDTQYF. The DNA for the CDR3 is TGCGCCAGCAGCTTTGCGACAGATACGCAGTATTTT.

This clone turned up a few times. This chain connects TRBV2 to TRBJ2-2; a weak D match, TRBD2 (5 bases). V was clipped by 8 bases and J by 3 bases, with 13 bases between them. The germline gives CDR1 SNHLY, CDR2 FYNNEI. The CDR3 sequence is 14 residues long. CDR3: CASLPDSYTGELFF. CDR3 nucleotide sequence: TGTGCCAGCTTACCGGACTCCTACACCGGGGAGCTGTTTTTT. The whole variable domain, remainder taken from reference TRBV2 and TRBJ2-2, is EPEVTQTPSHQVTQMGQEVILRCVPISNHLYFYWYRQILGQKVEFLVSFYNNEISEKSEIFDDQFSVERPDGSNFTLKIRSTKLEDSAMYFCASLPDSYTGELFFGEGSRLTVL.